The 2 T cell receptor beta chains presented below share a single source sample, sequenced in a study of shared clonotypes between healthy human individuals (dated by TCRdb to 2018 to 2020). To prepare the library, the immunoSEQ multiplex PCR assay was applied. TCRdb holds this immuneACCESS table with in-frame rearrangements only. Some clones are missing; in checked studies, unresolved V genes explain under half, and the rest has no known cause. The sample table records around 750,000 clones; 74% of these occur just once. Together, the top ten hold less than 2% of the sample. Sequenced material: memory CD4+ T cells sorted from blood. Taken with the paper, the label for cell subset or site translates to: CD45RA-negative fraction. The receptors were gathered from a young woman in good health.

V usage is TRBV28 and J usage is TRBJ2-7, with 11 bases identical to TRBD1. Germline V gene data show CDR1 as MDHEN and CDR2 as SYDVKM. J lost 4 bases, V lost 6 bases, and 17 bases had no gene match. The CDR3 is 18 residues long. CDR3 residues: CASRPTPGQGGGEYEQYF. CDR3 DNA sequence: TGTGCCAGCAGGCCCACCCCGGGACAGGGGGGAGGAGAATACGAGCAGTACTTC.

This clone was counted a few times. The CDR3 sequence is CAISEGGRRSKNIQYF. As DNA, the CDR3 is TGTGCCATCAGTGAAGGGGGGAGACGGTCCAAAAACATTCAGTACTTC. The chain recombines TRBV10-3 with TRBJ2-4; the D call may be TRBD1 or TRBD2 (6 bases each). V lost 3 bases to trimming and J lost 2 bases, with 14 bases between them. Germline V gene sequence: CDR1 ENHRY, CDR2 SYGVKD. The CDR3 runs to 16 residues.